Each of the 10 T cell receptor beta chains below was sequenced from the same sample in a study of response to subunit inactivated influenza vaccine. TCRdb itself ran the RT-PCR reads through MiXCR, one entry per CDR3 protein. The sample yields roughly 760,000 distinct CDR3 sequences, approximately 22% seen once. Specimen: PBMCs from blood, collected 5 days after vaccination. These receptor sequences come from a man aged 50-60 years who received an inactivated influenza vaccine.

This clonotype came up a few times. The CDR3 loop reads CAINSDDRNEQFF. As DNA, the CDR3 is TGTGCCATCAATTCGGACGATCGCAATGAGCAGTTCTTC. The chain employs TRBV10-3 and TRBJ2-1; no reliable D call. Per the germline V gene, CDR1 is ENHRY and CDR2 is SYGVKD. CDR3 length equals 13 residues. Trimming pared 7 bases from V and 6 bases from J, leaving 13 bases between.

The rearrangement links TRBV6-2 or TRBV6-3 to TRBJ1-5; unclear D gene. V was pared by 0 bases and J by 5 bases, with 11 bases between. Germline CDR1 and CDR2: MNHEY and SVGEGT. The CDR3 covers 15 residues. CDR3 sequence reads: CASSYSERGHQPQHF. The DNA for the CDR3 is TGTGCCAGCAGTTACTCTGAACGAGGGCATCAGCCCCAGCATTTT.

The V gene is TRBV7-8, the J gene TRBJ2-1; D not certain. This CDR3 comprises 15 residues. The germline V gene has CDR1 SGHVS and CDR2 FQNEAQ. Trimming pared 5 bases from V and 4 bases from J, leaving 15 bases between. CDR3 region: CASSPRRTEYNEQFF. For the CDR3, the DNA is TGTGCCAGCAGCCCCCGACGGACGGAGTACAATGAGCAGTTCTTC.

The chain couples TRBV9 to TRBJ2-1, with 7 positions matching TRBD2. This CDR3 has 15 amino acids. Germline V lookup: CDR1 SGDLS, CDR2 YYNGEE. V gave up 1 base and J gave up 8 bases; unmatched junction bases: 9. This chain's CDR3 is CASSVSAGVIDEQFF. The CDR3 DNA reads as TGTGCCAGCAGCGTATCCGCGGGAGTTATCGATGAGCAGTTCTTC.

This clonotype was counted once. The chain has TRBV7-8 and TRBJ1-5, with 7 positions matching TRBD1. V shed 5 bases, J shed 6 bases, and the junction held 10 bases outside the gene matches. Per the germline V gene, CDR1 is SGHVS and CDR2 is FQNEAQ. The CDR3 contains 15 residues. CDR3 DNA sequence: TGTGCCAGCAGCCGAGGGGGCGCGGGAGGTCAGCCCCAGCATTTT. It translates to CASSRGGAGGQPQHF.

This clonotype was detected only a few times. This chain joins TRBV5-1 and TRBJ2-1, with 10 nucleotides matching TRBD2. This CDR3 comprises 15 residues. The V gene's germline CDR1 is SGHRS and CDR2 YFSETQ. The J segment lost 9 bases and the V segment lost 0 bases, leaving 6 bases of the junction unmatched. The CDR3 DNA is TGCGCCAGCAGCTTGGCTAGCGGGAGCAGGGGTGAGCAGTTCTTC. This translates into CASSLASGSRGEQFF.

V gene TRBV5-1 combines with J gene TRBJ2-7; D gene ambiguous. The CDR3 length is 13 residues. Germline V gene sequence: CDR1 SGHRS, CDR2 YFSETQ. V lost 4 bases and J 5 bases, leaving 13 bases between the germline ends. The chain's CDR3 is CASSPQNAHEQYF. The CDR3 DNA follows: TGCGCCAGCAGCCCCCAGAACGCCCACGAGCAGTACTTC.

Only a few counts were recorded for this clonotype. This chain joins TRBV7-2 and TRBJ1-2; no definite D call. Trimming pared 5 bases from V and 6 bases from J, leaving 16 bases between. Germline CDR1 is SGHTA and CDR2 is FQGNSA. The CDR3 runs 14 residues. Here the CDR3 reads CASSPGQNRHGYTF. The CDR3 bases are TGTGCCAGCAGCCCTGGGCAGAACCGCCATGGCTACACCTTC.

CDR3 bases: TGTGCCAGTAGTATGGGGAGGGCAAATCAGCCCCAGCATTTT. Amino acids: CASSMGRANQPQHF. The chain couples TRBV19 to TRBJ1-5; D gene ambiguous. Germline V gene lookup returns CDR1 LNHDA and CDR2 SQIVND (reference sequence). The CDR3 has 14 residues. V was pared by 3 bases and J by 4 bases, with 10 bases between.

This clonotype was detected a few times. The chain employs TRBV7-2 and TRBJ2-1; 9 nucleotides match TRBD1. J gave up 9 bases and V 5 bases, and 11 bases lay outside the gene matches. CDR1 is SGHTA, CDR2 FQGNSA, per germline. The CDR3 extends over 15 amino acids. In DNA form, the CDR3 reads TGTGCCAGCAGCAACCGGGACAGGGTCGGCGGTGAGCAGTTCTTC. This gives the protein CASSNRDRVGGEQFF.